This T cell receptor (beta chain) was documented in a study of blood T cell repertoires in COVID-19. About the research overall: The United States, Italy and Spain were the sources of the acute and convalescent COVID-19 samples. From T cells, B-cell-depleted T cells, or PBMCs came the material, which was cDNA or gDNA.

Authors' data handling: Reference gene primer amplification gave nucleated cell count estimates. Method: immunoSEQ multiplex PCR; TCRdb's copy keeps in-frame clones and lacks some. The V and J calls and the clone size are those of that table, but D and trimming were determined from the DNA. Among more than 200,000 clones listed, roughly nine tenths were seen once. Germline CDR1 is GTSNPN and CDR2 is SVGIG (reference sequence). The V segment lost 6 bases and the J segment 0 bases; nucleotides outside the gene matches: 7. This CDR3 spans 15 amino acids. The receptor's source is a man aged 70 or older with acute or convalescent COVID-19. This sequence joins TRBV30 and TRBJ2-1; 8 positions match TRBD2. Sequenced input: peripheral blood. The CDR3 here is CACSRREDSYNEQFF. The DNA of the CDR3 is TGTGCCTGTTCCCGGCGGGAGGACTCCTACAATGAGCAGTTCTTC.